These T cell receptor beta chains were read from a single sample in a study of shared clonotypes between healthy human individuals. Here immunoSEQ multiplex PCR was the method, and the copy in TCRdb shows in-frame clones only, minus some. The sample shows a few million clones, nearly 97% of them seen only once. The sequenced sample was naive CD4+ T cells sorted from blood. The receptors here all came from a man between 18 and 29 years old in good health. Each CDR3 is given with its conserved first and last residue. Fields, in order: V gene, J gene, CDR3 protein.

TRBV6-5	TRBJ2-2	CASNEGSAGELFF
TRBV19	TRBJ1-2	CASSALQGAQDYGYTF
TRBV5-1	TRBJ2-3	CASKDSFPDTQYF
TRBV25-1	TRBJ2-7	CASIRGGEQYF
TRBV2	TRBJ1-6	CASSEDFAGNSPLHF
TRBV7-9	TRBJ1-1	CASSLRQGPNTEAFF
TRBV19	TRBJ1-5	CASSIQDNNQPQHF
TRBV5-1	TRBJ2-5	CASSHGTAQETQYF
TRBV19	TRBJ2-2	CASDLGLQNTGELFF
TRBV30	TRBJ1-4	CALERQGGEKLFF
TRBV28	TRBJ1-1	CASSQPKGARTEAFF
TRBV5-6	TRBJ1-2	CASSFVGSTGMNGYTF
TRBV6-6	TRBJ2-1	CASSQTGGGYEQFF
TRBV7-9	TRBJ2-3	CASSLGTSGSTDTQYF
TRBV4-3	TRBJ1-4	CASSQDGDRGGEKLFF
TRBV6-6	TRBJ2-1	CASRNFESLLYNEQFF
TRBV7-2	TRBJ2-2	CASSPFGQTNTGELFF
TRBV2	TRBJ2-3	CASTTGGSAYTQYF
TRBV28	TRBJ1-4	CASSLGGLSEKLFF
TRBV7-2	TRBJ2-7	CASSSFQGYEQYF
TRBV7-3	TRBJ1-1	CASSPTGNTEAFF
TRBV19	TRBJ1-5	CASGGAPQTGTTGGQPQHF
TRBV18	TRBJ2-7	CASSPAGTSGVYEQYF
TRBV7-9	TRBJ2-1	CASSSRTRGENEQFF
TRBV6-6	TRBJ2-7	CASRSGSHEQYF
TRBV11-2	TRBJ1-3	CASSAQGGGNTIYF
TRBV15	TRBJ2-7	CATSNVGQTYEQYF
TRBV4-3	TRBJ2-1	CASSHTRGNEQFF
TRBV4-3	TRBJ1-2	CASSQGGGTGWGYTF
TRBV5-1	TRBJ2-3	CASSLRPGPVTDTQYF
TRBV11-2	TRBJ2-5	CASSSPRSLAETQYF
TRBV10-3	TRBJ2-5	CAISAGTGEETQYF
TRBV30	TRBJ1-3	CAWSAPEGAAGNTIYF
TRBV7-3	TRBJ2-2	CASSSPGQGPGELFF
TRBV6-5	TRBJ2-7	CASSSGLAGGSYEQYF
TRBV6-5	TRBJ2-3	CASSWTALASTDTQYF
TRBV30	TRBJ1-6	CAWSVLYHF
TRBV28	TRBJ1-2	CASAQQGPYYGYTF
TRBV7-2	TRBJ1-2	CASSQYKGQGPGYTF
TRBV18	TRBJ2-2	CASSPARVQNTGELFF
TRBV6-1	TRBJ1-1	CASRGQSNTEAFF
TRBV7-2	TRBJ2-7	CASRVGSTYEQYF
TRBV10-2	TRBJ1-2	CASSNDRVFNYGYTF